This TCR beta chain originates from a study of blood T cell repertoires in COVID-19. Whole-study context: Specimens from acute and convalescent COVID-19 originated in the United States, Italy and Spain. The cDNA or gDNA used as material had been derived from T cells, B-cell-depleted T cells, or PBMCs.

V lost 1 base to trimming and J lost 5 bases; unmatched junction nucleotides: 4. The CDR3 is made up of 16 amino acids. CDR1 and CDR2 from the germline V gene are SGHAT and FQDESV (reference sequence). In the original workflow: Amplification from reference gene primers served as the basis for estimated nucleated cell counts. Sequencing was performed with immunoSEQ multiplex PCR; in TCRdb, only in-frame clones are kept and a portion is missing. Clone size and the V and J calls come from that table; the DNA yielded D and trimming. The sample gives 220,000 or so clones, around four fifths of which show up once; about 1.9% is in the top ten. This clone was counted once.

Sequencing was carried out using peripheral blood. The V call is TRBV11-1, the J call TRBJ2-1; TRBD2 aligns across 11 bases. The TCR originated in a woman aged 80 or over with acute or convalescent COVID-19. Here the CDR3 reads CASSLVGLADNNEQFF. In DNA, the CDR3 is TGTGCCAGCAGCTTAGTGGGACTAGCGGACAACAATGAGCAGTTCTTC.